This TCR beta chain was sequenced during a study of T-cell reconstitution after alpha-beta-depleted transplantation in children. A TCRbeta library incorporating unique molecular identifiers was prepared. TCRdb called the PCR reads again in MiXCR, with one record for every CDR3 protein. Of 200,000 to 300,000 distinct CDR3 sequences in the sample, around 13% are singletons; the top ten hold about 2.6%. The receptor comes from a human donor who donated a stem cell graft to a child with acute lymphoblastic leukemia. The input for sequencing was PBMCs from the stem cell graft donor, taken from the stem cell graft.

The DNA for the CDR3 is TGCGCCAGCAACCCAGGACCCGGCGTTTACTATGGCTACACCTTC. This encodes CASNPGPGVYYGYTF. The J gene is TRBJ1-2, the V gene TRBV5-1; D is uncertain. The CDR3 consists of 15 residues. Trimming removed 6 bases at V and 3 bases at J, with 18 bases between. The V gene's germline CDR1 is SGHRS and CDR2 YFSETQ.